The table lists the clone carrying this T cell receptor (beta chain) with a few counts. No antigen is known for it. This specimen includes other DNA sequences encoding the same CDR3. The CDR3 is 12 residues long. CDR1 and CDR2 (germline): SGHTA, FQGNSA. Between the trimmed V and J ends, which lost 6 bases and 3 bases, there was a span of 5 bases. These data come from a study of beta chain features in type 1 diabetes. As every portion of the isolated RNA was reverse transcribed, the sequencing read expressed TCRB transcripts. Each sample of naive, central memory or regulatory T cells had, on average, about 3.57 million reads. Generated by immunoSEQ multiplex PCR, the TCRdb table keeps only in-frame clones and is missing some. The table records about 320,000 clones, 12% to 15% of them present only once. Study findings and constraints: The study found moderately but significantly shorter TCRB CDR3s in all four CD4+ subsets of Type 1 diabetes patients. Sampled from patients, naive, central memory and Treg TCRB repertoires appeared more similar than those sampled from healthy donors.

Sequencing was done on a sample of central memory CD4+ T cells from blood. The chain uses TRBV7-2 and TRBJ2-2, with D uncertain. This sequence originates from a man between 25 and 39 years old in good health. This CDR3 reads CASSPYTGELFF. CDR3 DNA: TGTGCCAGCAGTCCCTACACCGGGGAGCTGTTTTTT.